This TCR beta chain stems from a study of blood T cell repertoires in COVID-19. TCRdb's table, derived via immunoSEQ multiplex PCR, lists solely in-frame clones and lacks some. This table holds 130,000 to 150,000 clones, around 85% found once. The CDR3 spans 16 residues. Germline assignment: CDR1 SGHNT and CDR2 YENEEA. V was shortened by 4 bases and J by 4 bases, with 19 bases between the two germline ends. The Seattle patients joined while their infection was active and were tracked longitudinally afterward. This TCR came from a woman in her sixties with COVID-19, enrolled during active disease. The V call is TRBV11-3, the J call TRBJ1-2; TRBD1 is a possible D gene (6 bases). Sequences were obtained from peripheral blood. The CDR3 sequence: CASSYNRDRGIYGYTF. The CDR3 DNA follows: TGTGCCAGCAGCTATAACAGGGATCGGGGAATCTATGGCTACACCTTC. Full variable domain (rest looked up from reference TRBV11-3 and TRBJ1-2): EAGVVQSPRYKIIEKKQPVAFWCNPISGHNTLYWYLQNLGQGPELLIRYENEEAVDDSQLPKDRFSAERLKGVDSTLKIQPAELGDSAVYLCASSYNRDRGIYGYTFGSGTRLTVV.